This T cell receptor (beta chain) was sequenced for a study of human T cells and chemical hapten exposure. Whole-study findings and limits: TCRs exceeding a frequency of 1 in 1000 stayed unchanged under DPC sensitization. Counts of expanded TCRs (at PT1) showed a positive correlation with patch test score.

The germline V and J ends were trimmed by 5 bases and 2 bases, with 13 bases remaining between them. The CDR3 covers 13 residues. The germline gives CDR1 SQVTM, CDR2 ANQGSEA. Time point in this sample: patch test 1, 2 weeks after DPC sensitization. Treatment specified: therapeutic diphenylcyclopropenone sensitization with weekly scalp DPC. Whole blood, unfractionated, served as the material for total RNA extraction. This clonotype was seen at least ten times. No antigen is known for it. Unique molecular identifiers were linked by the library to individual cDNA molecules. TCRdb called the RACE reads again in MiXCR, with one record for every CDR3 protein. The sample yields nearly 350,000 distinct CDR3 sequences, roughly 6.9% seen once.

This clonotype was sampled from a woman aged 18-30 years with alopecia areata. Some clones in this sample may be carry-over from other donors' samples. The specimen comprised whole blood, sampled in connection with sensitization to the hapten diphenylcyclopropenone (DPC). This chain joins TRBV29-1 and TRBJ2-7; maybe TRBD2 (6 bases). The CDR3, as DNA: TGCAGCGTTATGGGGGGAGTTCCCTACGAGCAGTACTTC. Its protein product is CSVMGGVPYEQYF.